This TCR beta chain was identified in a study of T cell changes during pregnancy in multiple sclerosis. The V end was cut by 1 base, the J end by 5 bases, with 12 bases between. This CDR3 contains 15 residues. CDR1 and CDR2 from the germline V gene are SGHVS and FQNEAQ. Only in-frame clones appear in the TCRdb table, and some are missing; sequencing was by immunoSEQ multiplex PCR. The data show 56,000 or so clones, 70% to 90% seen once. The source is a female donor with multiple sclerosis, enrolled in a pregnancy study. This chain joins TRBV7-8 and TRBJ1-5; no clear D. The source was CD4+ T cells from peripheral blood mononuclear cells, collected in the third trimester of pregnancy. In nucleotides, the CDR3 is TGTGCCAGCAGCTTAGTCTGGGGAGGCGATCAGCCCCAGCATTTT. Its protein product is CASSLVWGGDQPQHF. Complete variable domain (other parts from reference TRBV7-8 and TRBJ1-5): GAGVSQSPRYKVAKRGQDVALRCDPISGHVSLFWYQQALGQGPEFLTYFQNEAQLDKSGLPSDRFFAERPEGSVSTLKIQRTQQEDSAVYLCASSLVWGGDQPQHFGDGTRLSIL.